This TCR beta chain was found in a study of shared clonotypes between healthy human individuals. Findings and limits, study-wide: What naive subsets generally showed was a larger estimated richness than memory subsets showed. Non-shared clonotypes showed lower generation probabilities than clonotypes common to all four donors. Tissue TCR repertoires likely differ from these blood-only repertoires.

Cells designated naive CD8 were CD45RO-negative and were positively selected for CCR7, with terminally differentiated effector memory CD45RA+ cells excluded. This clone was seen once. What it binds is not known. Assay execution took place at the deep level. Clones were read by immunoSEQ multiplex PCR, and TCRdb kept only the in-frame ones, dropping some. The sample has hundreds of thousands of clones, around 90% seen once. This sequence originates from a man aged 25-45 years in good health. The specimen was naive CD8+ T cells sorted from blood.

The CDR3 region is CASSDGTGKKETQYF. The CDR3 region has the DNA TGTGCCAGCAGCGATGGGACAGGCAAGAAAGAGACCCAGTACTTC. The chain employs TRBV7-9 and TRBJ2-5; 8 bases are a match to TRBD1. CDR1 is SEHNR and CDR2 is FQNEAQ in the germline V gene (reference sequence). There are 15 residues in the CDR3. With 5 bases clipped from V and 3 bases from J, the junction kept 8 bases outside the gene matches.